Listed below are T cell receptor beta chains from one sample, sequenced in a study of shared clonotypes between healthy human individuals. Here immunoSEQ multiplex PCR was the method, and the copy in TCRdb shows in-frame clones only, minus some. The table lists fewer than 700,000 clones, 90% to 95% of them singletons. Sequencing was performed on naive CD8+ T cells sorted from blood. These receptors were collected from a woman under 40 in good health. CDR3s leave out the opening cysteine and the closing phenylalanine or tryptophan.

TRBV6-4 | ASSEWSSGSNEQF
TRBV11-3 | ASSFGTAYEQY
TRBV28 | ASTYVGDQPQH
TRBV7-9 | ASSHSAGEADAGYT
TRBV18 | ASSPAGPMYEQY
TRBV7-9 | ASSPTASYTDTQY
TRBV28 | ASSYNSITDTQY
TRBV18 | ASSTRWTAQPQH
TRBV7-9 | ASSLERGGLTDTQY
TRBV5-6 | ASSPTGGETQY
TRBV6-4 | AKPPRTGRAYEQY
TRBV27 | ASSLLRGDGNQPQH
TRBV4-1 | ASSQTGTSGAVEQY
TRBV4-1 | ASSQKGRDGYT
TRBV27 | ASSSGLAGVMDPDTQY
TRBV5-6 | ASRLGGGTDTQY
TRBV2 | ASKGTGITQY